This T cell receptor beta chain was profiled in a study of CD8 T cells in ankylosing spondylitis. Generation of TCR beta libraries employed quantitative 5'-RACE incorporating molecular barcodes. TCRdb processed the 5' RACE reads anew with MiXCR; each CDR3 protein has one entry. The repertoire has about 250,000 distinct CDR3 sequences, 20% to 30% of them found once; the top ten carry around 0.64%. Trimming took off 3 bases at V and 1 base at J, with 6 bases between the two ends. This CDR3 spans 13 amino acids. The germline V gene has CDR1 ENHRY and CDR2 SYGVKD. This clonotype was counted many times. The antigen is not known. Findings and limits, study-wide: Within peripheral blood, clones linked to disease were CD8+ and relatively rare. Characteristic, it appeared, of ankylosing spondylitis blood was a TCR beta motif of eight or nine highly homologous variants.

The material sequenced was blood, either unsorted or a sorted T cell fraction (not recorded which). The sequence derives from a male donor with ankylosing spondylitis or in good health (not recorded which). This sequence joins TRBV10-3 and TRBJ2-5; unclear D gene. The chain's CDR3 is CAISEQFQETQYF. The CDR3 nucleotides read TGTGCCATCAGTGAACAGTTCCAAGAGACCCAGTACTTC.